This TCR beta chain was identified during a study of T cell changes during pregnancy in multiple sclerosis. Germline-derived CDR1 and CDR2 are SGHAT and FQNNGV. The germline V and J ends were trimmed by 5 bases and 0 bases, with 10 bases remaining between them. The CDR3 is 15 amino acids. Clones were sequenced by immunoSEQ multiplex PCR, and TCRdb holds only the in-frame ones, with some missing. The top ten clones hold roughly 0.9% of a sample with about 100,000 clones, about 94% of them seen once. The source was peripheral blood, collected before pregnancy. This clonotype was sampled from a female donor with multiple sclerosis, enrolled in a pregnancy study. V and J are TRBV11-2 and TRBJ1-4; D unresolved. CDR3: CASSPNYATNEKLFF. The CDR3 DNA reads TGTGCCAGCAGCCCTAACTATGCAACTAATGAAAAACTGTTTTTT.